This is a list of T cell receptor beta chains from one sample in a study of shared clonotypes between healthy human individuals. Libraries were prepared by immunoSEQ multiplex PCR; TCRdb keeps only in-frame clonotypes and omits some of them. The table records about 600,000 clones, more than 95% of them present only once. The material sequenced was naive CD4+ T cells sorted from blood. These receptors were collected from a woman in her thirties in good health. The CDR3 runs from the conserved cysteine through the conserved F or W. The D gene is left open where the match is weak. Only some rows state a clone size, as once, few, many or a class for expanded clones.

TGTGCCAGCTCATTAGCTACAAACTATGGCTACACCTTC CASSLATNYGYTF NA TRBJ1-2 NA TRBV18
TGTGCCAGCCGGGAGGGACAGGGGAGGCACACCATATATTTT CASREGQGRHTIYF TRBD1 TRBJ1-3 NA TRBV6-4
TGTGCCAGCAGCCTAGAATTGGGACTAAGCACAGATACGCAGTATTTT CASSLELGLSTDTQYF TRBD2 TRBJ2-3 once TRBV7-2
TGTGCCAGCAGCAGACTAGCGGGCTACGAGCAGTACTTC CASSRLAGYEQYF TRBD2 TRBJ2-7 NA TRBV7-2
TGTGCCAGCAGCTTGATGGGTCAGGCCCCCAATCAGCCCCAGCATTTT CASSLMGQAPNQPQHF NA TRBJ1-5 once TRBV5-6
TGCGCCAGCAGTCACACCGGGACTAGCGGCCTAACGCAGTATTTT CASSHTGTSGLTQYF TRBD2 TRBJ2-3 NA TRBV5-1
TGTGCCAGCAGCTTAGTGGTTGGGACTAGGCGGGAGACCCAGTACTTC CASSLVVGTRRETQYF TRBD2 TRBJ2-5 NA TRBV7-2
TGTGCCAGCAGCAACCAGGGGGGGATGAACACTGAAGCTTTCTTT CASSNQGGMNTEAFF TRBD1 TRBJ1-1 NA TRBV7-9
TGTGCCAGCAGTGACATCGGCGGTAAACTAGCGGGAGGGCAAGCCACTTCACCTGAGCAGTTCTTC CASSDIGGKLAGGQATSPEQFF TRBD2 TRBJ2-1 NA TRBV6-4
TGCGCCAGCACTCCGGAGGGCCCAAGGAGCAATCAGCCCCAGCATTTT CASTPEGPRSNQPQHF NA TRBJ1-5 NA TRBV10-2
TGTGCCAGCCGTGTGTCGGAGGGTCTGAACACTGAAGCTTTCTTT CASRVSEGLNTEAFF NA TRBJ1-1 NA TRBV28
TGTGCCAGCAGTAGTGATGGGCTAGTCCACAGATCCGCTACGCAGTATTTT CASSSDGLVHRSATQYF NA TRBJ2-3 NA TRBV25-1
TGCGCCAGCAGCGCCGACGCAAGACTAGCGGGCTACAATGAGCAGTTCTTC CASSADARLAGYNEQFF TRBD2 TRBJ2-1 once TRBV5-1
TGTGCCAGCAGTAAGGGACTAGCGGGGGAGCAGTACTTC CASSKGLAGEQYF TRBD2 TRBJ2-7 NA TRBV5-4
TGCGCCAGCAGCTTGGAAGGACACCTCCGCTTAGGGCAGTTCTTC CASSLEGHLRLGQFF NA TRBJ2-1 NA TRBV5-1
TGTGCCAGCTCACCCACGGACAGGAAGAACACTGAAGCTTTCTTT CASSPTDRKNTEAFF TRBD1 TRBJ1-1 once TRBV18
TGCGCCAGCAGCCAAGAACGTACTAGGGGCGGGGAGCAGTTCTTC CASSQERTRGGEQFF NA TRBJ2-1 NA TRBV4-1
TGTGCCAGTACCCTTCTAGCGGGAGGTCGGTACTTC CASTLLAGGRYF TRBD2 TRBJ2-7 NA TRBV19
TGTGCCAGCAGCCCCGACGGAAACCAAGAGACCCAGTACTTC CASSPDGNQETQYF NA TRBJ2-5 NA TRBV7-3
TGTGCCAGCAGTGAGCATCCGGGAGCGCCTCACCCGGATTCACCCCTCCACTTT CASSEHPGAPHPDSPLHF NA TRBJ1-6 NA TRBV25-1
TGTGCCAGCAGTGCAGGGCAGGGAGGTGAAAAACTGTTTTTT CASSAGQGGEKLFF NA TRBJ1-4 NA TRBV6-1
TGTGCCAGCAGCGTACGGCCACGTTATGAAAAACTGTTTTTT CASSVRPRYEKLFF NA TRBJ1-4 NA TRBV9
TGTGCCAGCTCACCTATTGCAGGGCCCAAAAACATTCAGTACTTC CASSPIAGPKNIQYF NA TRBJ2-4 once TRBV18
TGTGCCAGTACGCGCGCGACCACCATGAACACTGAAGCTTTCTTT CASTRATTMNTEAFF NA TRBJ1-1 NA TRBV19
TGTGCCAGCAGCTTCTGGAGACAGATCGGGCAGCCCCAGCATTTT CASSFWRQIGQPQHF NA TRBJ1-5 NA TRBV7-8
TGCGCCAGCCGATACAGGGAGACCGGGGAGCTGTTTTTT CASRYRETGELFF NA TRBJ2-2 NA TRBV5-1
TGTGCCAGCAGCTTTGGGGTAGCGGGATCTTACCAAGAGACCCAGTACTTC CASSFGVAGSYQETQYF TRBD2 TRBJ2-5 NA TRBV5-4
TGTGCCAGCAGCTTTAGAGACAAGATCACTGAAGCTTTCTTT CASSFRDKITEAFF NA TRBJ1-1 NA TRBV11-1
TGTGCCAGCAGCCGCGACGCGCATGGCAATCAGCCCCAGCATTTT CASSRDAHGNQPQHF NA TRBJ1-5 NA TRBV11-2
TGCGCCAGCAGCTTGTCCGGACAGAGCACAGATACGCAGTATTTT CASSLSGQSTDTQYF NA TRBJ2-3 NA TRBV5-1
TGTGCCAGCAGCAGGGGCTCTGGGGCCAACGTCCTGACTTTC CASSRGSGANVLTF NA TRBJ2-6 NA TRBV2
TGTGCCTGGAGTGCGGCCCCGGGACAGTACAATGAGCAGTTCTTC CAWSAAPGQYNEQFF TRBD1 TRBJ2-1 once TRBV30
TGTGCCAGCTCACCAGGGGAACGTAATGAAAAACTGTTTTTT CASSPGERNEKLFF NA TRBJ1-4 NA TRBV18
TGTGCCAGCATTTTCCAGGATAGTCAGCCCCAGCATTTT CASIFQDSQPQHF NA TRBJ1-5 NA TRBV11-1
TGTGCCAGCAGCTTTTCCCCGGCCTCAAACACCATATATTTT CASSFSPASNTIYF NA TRBJ1-3 NA TRBV11-2
TGCGCCAGCAGCCTACAAAACAATGAGCAGTTCTTC CASSLQNNEQFF NA TRBJ2-1 once TRBV5-1
TGTGCCAGCAGCTTGGGGACGCGGTTAGCCGGCGGGGAGCTGTTTTTT CASSLGTRLAGGELFF NA TRBJ2-2 NA TRBV7-6
TGTGCAACCCGACAGGCGTCACAGAACACTGAAGCTTTCTTT CATRQASQNTEAFF NA TRBJ1-1 NA TRBV2
TGTGCCAGCAGTGACGATGCTGGGGCGAACACTGAAGCTTTCTTT CASSDDAGANTEAFF NA TRBJ1-1 NA TRBV2
TGCGCCAGCAGCTTGGTACCTAGCGGGAGTACGGCAGATACGCAGTATTTT CASSLVPSGSTADTQYF TRBD2 TRBJ2-3 once TRBV5-1
TGTGCCAGTAGTACCGGGACAGGGGTCACAGATACGCAGTATTTT CASSTGTGVTDTQYF TRBD1 TRBJ2-3 NA TRBV19
TGTGCCAGCAGCCCCGTGGGTGGGAGGTCTAGCGACGAGCAGTACTTC CASSPVGGRSSDEQYF NA TRBJ2-7 few TRBV7-8
TGTGCCAGCAGCGGAGGACAGGGGCGCGAAAAACTGTTTTTT CASSGGQGREKLFF TRBD1 TRBJ1-4 once TRBV5-5
TGTGCCAGCCCTAGCGGGAGGGCCTGGGAGACCCAGTACTTC CASPSGRAWETQYF TRBD2 TRBJ2-5 NA TRBV2
TGTGCCAGCAGTTCGGCAGGACCTCCATACGAGCAGTACTTC CASSSAGPPYEQYF NA TRBJ2-7 NA TRBV27
TGCGCCAGCAGCCAAGACTCGGGGACAGGGGAGGGAAACACCATATATTTT CASSQDSGTGEGNTIYF TRBD1 TRBJ1-3 once TRBV4-1
TGTGCCAGCAGTTACGATCCTGGGACGTACGGTGGCTACACCTTC CASSYDPGTYGGYTF NA TRBJ1-2 NA TRBV6-5
TGTGCCAGCAGCTTAGGTAACGGGGGACTCTCCTACGAGCAGTACTTC CASSLGNGGLSYEQYF NA TRBJ2-7 NA TRBV13
TGTGCCAGCTCACCACTCCAGACTAGCGGCATAAACACCGGGGAGCTGTTTTTT CASSPLQTSGINTGELFF TRBD2 TRBJ2-2 NA TRBV18